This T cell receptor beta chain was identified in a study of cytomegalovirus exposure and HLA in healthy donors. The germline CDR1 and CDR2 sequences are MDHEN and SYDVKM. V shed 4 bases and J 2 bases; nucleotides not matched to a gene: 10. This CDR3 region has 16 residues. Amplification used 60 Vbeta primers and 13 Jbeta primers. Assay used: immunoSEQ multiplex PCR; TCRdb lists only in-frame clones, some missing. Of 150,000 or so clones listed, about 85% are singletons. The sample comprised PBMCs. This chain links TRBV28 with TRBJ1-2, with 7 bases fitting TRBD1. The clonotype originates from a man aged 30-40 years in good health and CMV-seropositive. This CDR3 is CASSSIAGTENYGYTF. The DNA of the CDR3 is TGTGCCAGCAGTTCCATCGCCGGGACAGAGAACTATGGCTACACCTTC.